The T cell receptor beta chain described here comes from a study of cytomegalovirus exposure and HLA in healthy donors. Study-wide points: Later analysis found that TCR beta chains associated with HLA were more clonally expanded than other, equally common chains. The study labeled more than 150 TCR beta chains cytomegalovirus-associated. Most CMV-associated TCR beta chains appeared HLA-restricted in a later analysis.

With regard to this clone: Its antigen is not identified.

The PCR contained 60 Vbeta and 13 Jbeta primers. Original processing methods: Later, about 80 million unique TCR beta chains were counted in an analysis, and about 12 million of them were shared. The data were produced by immunoSEQ multiplex PCR, yet TCRdb's version contains in-frame clones alone and is incomplete. That table gives V, J and clone size, and the DNA gave D and trimming. The data show under 200,000 clones, over 80% seen once. The CDR3 consists of 17 residues. The V and J ends lost 5 bases and 4 bases, in that order; junction bases with no gene match: 16. Germline values: CDR1 SGHTA, CDR2 FQGNSA.

Sequencing was performed on PBMCs. The sequence was collected from a human donor in good health. The chain recombines TRBV7-2 with TRBJ1-2; 7 bases line up with TRBD1. The CDR3 DNA follows: TGTGCCAGCAGCCCCAAAGGACAGGCTCCTTCTTCCTATGGCTACACCTTC. Encoded protein: CASSPKGQAPSSYGYTF.